Listed here is a single T cell receptor beta chain. As yet, its antigen is unknown. These data come from a study of cytomegalovirus exposure and HLA in healthy donors. The PCR had 60 Vbeta and 13 Jbeta primers. Libraries were prepared by immunoSEQ multiplex PCR; TCRdb keeps only in-frame clonotypes and omits some of them. The top ten clones hold 14% of a sample with fewer than 250,000 clones, around 78% of them seen once. Study-wide findings and caveats: High specificity and sensitivity for cytomegalovirus status were reported for the classifier. Researchers reported in a later analysis that a missense DCLRE1C variant was tied to TCR beta V- and J-gene trimming.

The specimen was PBMCs. This TCR was recovered from a woman younger than 45 in good health and CMV-seropositive.

CDR3 protein: CASSLPGTSGSANEQFF. In DNA form, the CDR3 reads TGTGCCAGCAGCTTACCCGGGACTAGCGGGAGCGCTAATGAGCAGTTCTTC. This sequence joins TRBV7-6 and TRBJ2-1; 14 nucleotides match TRBD2. With 2 bases clipped from V and 7 bases from J, the junction kept 7 bases outside the gene matches. The CDR3 loop spans 17 amino acids. The V gene's germline CDR1 is SGHVS and CDR2 FNYEAQ.